This T cell receptor beta chain derives from a study of T-cell reconstitution after alpha-beta-depleted transplantation in children. The library targeted TCRbeta and was prepared with unique molecular identifiers. One entry per CDR3 protein results from TCRdb running MiXCR on the PCR reads. Of tens of thousands of distinct CDR3 sequences in the sample, 6% to 8% were seen once. The CDR3 consists of 16 residues. CDR1 is LGHNA and CDR2 is YNFKEQ in the germline V gene. The ends were cut back, 2 bases at V and 0 bases at J, with 13 bases in the middle. This clonotype has at least ten counts. This clonotype originated in a human donor who donated a stem cell graft to a child with acute lymphoblastic leukemia. This specimen was PBMCs from the stem cell graft donor, taken from the stem cell graft. The rearrangement links TRBV4-2 to TRBJ1-2; a weak D match, TRBD1 (6 bases). The CDR3 nucleotides are TGTGCCAGCAGCCAAAAGTGGACAGCTACTAACTATGGCTACACCTTC. This translates into CASSQKWTATNYGYTF.